Detailed here is one T cell receptor (beta chain). Its matching antigen is unknown. These data are taken from a study of identical twins. Per germline, CDR1 SGHRS and CDR2 YFSETQ. Trimming took 5 bases from V and 6 from J; bases not matched to a gene: 6. This CDR3 region has 14 residues. It was template switching that added a universal primer site, and there were unique molecular identifiers on the cDNA. Each CDR3 protein is one row after TCRdb ran MiXCR on the 5' RACE reads. The sample records about 530,000 distinct CDR3 sequences, around 24% being singletons. General study results and limits: The conclusions drew on cross-sectional statistical analysis instead of tracking the same donors. Cord blood beta clonotypes that were abundant carried fewer insertions, and memory repertoires showed no such trend. Monozygotic twin pairs showed more out-of-frame TCR alpha sharing than models estimated.

A further study also used this sample, focusing on yellow fever vaccine responses in identical twins.

This TCR was recovered from a woman between 18 and 29 years old in good health. The V call is TRBV5-1, the J call TRBJ1-5; 9 bases match TRBD1. What was sequenced was CD4+ T cells sorted from blood. The CDR3, as DNA: TGCGCCAGCAGGTTGACAGGGGGAAGTCAGCCCCAGCATTTT. As protein: CASRLTGGSQPQHF.